A selection of T cell receptor beta chains follows, all from one sample in a study of blood T cell repertoires in COVID-19. Data came from immunoSEQ multiplex PCR; TCRdb stores just in-frame clones and leaves some out. The sample lists some 120,000 clones, under 85% occurring once. The sequencing input was PBMCs or T cells enriched from blood (not recorded which). These receptors came from a young man who had recovered from COVID-19. Both conserved end residues are part of each CDR3. Each record gives: V gene, J gene, clone size, CDR3 protein. For some rows the clone size is stated as once, few or many, or as a class when expanded; others skip it.

>TRBV14|TRBJ2-2|NA
CASSQATGGWGTGELFF
>TRBV2|TRBJ1-1|few
CASRAIRTGAEAFF
>TRBV12-3/TRBV12-4|TRBJ1-6|NA
CASSFSNSPLHF
>TRBV30|TRBJ2-4|once
CAWSVGGWGENIQYF
>TRBV7-9|TRBJ2-5|NA
CASSLAVGGAGLETQYF
>TRBV7-3|TRBJ2-7|NA
CASSPAQGYEQYF
>TRBV19|TRBJ2-1|NA
CASTSEGEQFF
>TRBV7-6|TRBJ2-5|NA
CASSLRDRGYQETQYF
>TRBV19|TRBJ1-4|NA
CASRLTGTNEKLFF
>TRBV28|TRBJ1-2|NA
CASSPTGSYGYTF
>TRBV18|TRBJ2-3|NA
CASLGLHGTDTQYF
>TRBV7-9|TRBJ1-3|NA
CALRPKFDRESNTIYF
>TRBV30|TRBJ2-5|NA
CAWSKQGGQETQYF
>TRBV6-5|TRBJ2-3|NA
CASSSLGYTDTQYF
>TRBV19|TRBJ1-5|few
CASSMRVNQPQHF